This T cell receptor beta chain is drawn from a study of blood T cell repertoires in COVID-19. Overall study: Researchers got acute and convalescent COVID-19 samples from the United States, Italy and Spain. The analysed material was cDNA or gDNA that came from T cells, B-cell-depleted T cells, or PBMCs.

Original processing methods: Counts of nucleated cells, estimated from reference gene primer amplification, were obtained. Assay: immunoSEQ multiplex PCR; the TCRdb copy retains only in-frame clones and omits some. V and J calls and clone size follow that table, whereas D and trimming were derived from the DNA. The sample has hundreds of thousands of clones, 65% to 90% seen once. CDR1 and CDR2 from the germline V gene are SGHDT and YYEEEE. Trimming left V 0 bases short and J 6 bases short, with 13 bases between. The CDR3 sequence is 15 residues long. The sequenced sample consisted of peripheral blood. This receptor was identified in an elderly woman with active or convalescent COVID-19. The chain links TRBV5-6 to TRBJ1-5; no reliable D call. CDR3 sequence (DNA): TGTGCCAGCAGCTTGGTAGCGGGAAGAGTTCAGCCCCAGCATTTT. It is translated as CASSLVAGRVQPQHF. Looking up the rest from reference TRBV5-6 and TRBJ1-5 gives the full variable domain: DAGVTQSPTHLIKTRGQQVTLRCSPKSGHDTVSWYQQALGQGPQFIFQYYEEEERQRGNFPDRFSGHQFPNYSSELNVNALLLGDSALYLCASSLVAGRVQPQHFGDGTRLSIL.